The rows below give T cell receptor beta chains drawn from one sample of a study of CD8+ T cells in alopecia areata. Clones were sequenced by immunoSEQ multiplex PCR, and TCRdb holds only the in-frame ones, with some missing. There are 98,000 or so clones in the sample; roughly 64% occur only once, and less than 25% lies in the top ten. Sample: CD8+ T cells sorted from blood. All receptors derive from a human donor in good health. Each CDR3 is given with its conserved first and last residue. The order of the fields is J gene, clone size, D gene, V gene, CDR3 protein, CDR3 DNA. The D gene is left open where the match is weak. The size field is filled for only some rows; it gives once, few, many or a size class.

J: TRBJ2-7; size: .; D: .; V: TRBV7-4; CDR3: CASSLGHRSGAYEQYF; DNA: TGTGCCAGCAGCTTAGGACACCGATCGGGGGCCTACGAGCAGTACTTC
J: TRBJ2-7; size: .; D: .; V: TRBV4-3; CDR3: CASSQGVKDLPLEQYF; DNA: TGCGCCAGCAGCCAAGGGGTCAAGGACCTCCCCCTCGAGCAGTACTTC
J: TRBJ2-1; size: .; D: .; V: TRBV28; CDR3: CASSSPDSYYNEQFF; DNA: TGTGCCAGCAGTTCCCCGGACAGCTACTACAATGAGCAGTTCTTC
J: TRBJ1-1; size: .; D: .; V: TRBV13; CDR3: CASSSGTGSTEAFF; DNA: TGTGCCAGCAGCTCGGGGACGGGGAGCACTGAAGCTTTCTTT
J: TRBJ2-2; size: .; D: .; V: TRBV6-1; CDR3: CASSEYQGANTGELFF; DNA: TGTGCCAGCAGTGAATACCAGGGCGCGAACACCGGGGAGCTGTTTTTT
J: TRBJ1-2; size: .; D: .; V: TRBV6-5; CDR3: CASSYLGQDGYTF; DNA: TGTGCCAGCAGTTACCTGGGTCAGGATGGCTACACCTTC
J: TRBJ1-2; size: .; D: .; V: TRBV5-4; CDR3: CASSTPGGPGYGYTF; DNA: TGTGCCAGCAGCACTCCCGGGGGGCCTGGCTATGGCTACACCTTC
J: TRBJ2-3; size: .; D: TRBD1; V: TRBV7-6; CDR3: CASSFPQGSTDTQYF; DNA: TGTGCCAGCAGCTTTCCACAGGGGAGCACAGATACGCAGTATTTT
J: TRBJ2-5; size: .; D: .; V: TRBV7-9; CDR3: CASSSLGGPSVVKETQYF; DNA: TGTGCCAGCAGCTCGCTTGGGGGGCCGAGCGTTGTTAAGGAGACCCAGTACTTC
J: TRBJ1-1; size: .; D: .; V: TRBV6-5; CDR3: CASSYTDSDTEAFF; DNA: TGTGCCAGCAGTTACACGGACAGCGACACTGAAGCTTTCTTT
J: TRBJ1-2; size: .; D: .; V: TRBV2; CDR3: CASSDGETPGVYGYTF; DNA: TGTGCCAGCAGTGACGGGGAGACACCCGGTGTCTATGGCTACACCTTC
J: TRBJ2-3; size: .; D: .; V: TRBV13; CDR3: CASSLALLNTDTQYF; DNA: TGTGCCAGCAGCTTAGCTCTCTTGAACACAGATACGCAGTATTTT
J: TRBJ1-6; size: few; D: .; V: TRBV30; CDR3: CAWLPDSHYNSPLHF; DNA: TGTGCCTGGCTCCCGGACAGCCACTATAATTCACCCCTCCACTTT
J: TRBJ2-4; size: .; D: .; V: TRBV5-6; CDR3: CASSLDAEDIQYF; DNA: TGTGCCAGCAGCTTGGACGCGGAGGACATTCAGTACTTC
J: TRBJ2-1; size: .; D: .; V: TRBV2; CDR3: CASRDPSYNEQFF; DNA: TGTGCCAGCCGGGACCCATCCTACAATGAGCAGTTCTTC
J: TRBJ1-4; size: .; D: .; V: TRBV4-1; CDR3: CASRAANEKLFF; DNA: TGCGCCAGCAGGGCGGCCAATGAAAAACTGTTTTTT
J: TRBJ1-2; size: .; D: .; V: TRBV13; CDR3: CASSLGRSGHGYTF; DNA: TGTGCCAGCAGCTTAGGCCGGTCAGGTCATGGCTACACCTTC
J: TRBJ1-4; size: .; D: .; V: TRBV9; CDR3: CASSGDSNEKLFF; DNA: TGTGCCAGCAGTGGAGATTCTAATGAAAAACTGTTTTTT
J: TRBJ2-7; size: .; D: .; V: TRBV11-3; CDR3: CASSPADRYEQYF; DNA: TGTGCCAGCAGTCCAGCGGACCGCTACGAGCAGTACTTC
J: TRBJ2-3; size: .; D: .; V: TRBV18; CDR3: CASSEDTQYF; DNA: TGTGCCAGCTCAGAAGATACGCAGTATTTT
J: TRBJ2-5; size: few; D: TRBD2; V: TRBV7-9; CDR3: CASRPLAGLLETQYF; DNA: TGTGCCAGCAGACCCTTAGCGGGGCTTCTGGAGACCCAGTACTTC
J: TRBJ2-3; size: .; D: .; V: TRBV6-6; CDR3: CASSATVRGTDTQYF; DNA: TGTGCCAGCAGTGCGACAGTACGAGGCACAGATACGCAGTATTTT
J: TRBJ2-7; size: few; D: .; V: TRBV7-9; CDR3: CASSTGAYEQYF; DNA: TGTGCCAGCAGCACGGGCGCCTACGAGCAGTACTTC
J: TRBJ2-1; size: .; D: .; V: TRBV6-5; CDR3: CATGGPNEQFF; DNA: TGTGCCACCGGAGGCCCCAATGAGCAGTTCTTC
J: TRBJ2-7; size: .; D: .; V: TRBV28; CDR3: CASSFWRGPSYEQYF; DNA: TGTGCCAGCAGTTTCTGGCGGGGGCCTTCCTACGAGCAGTACTTC
J: TRBJ1-1; size: few; D: .; V: TRBV14; CDR3: CASSLTGLATEAFF; DNA: TGTGCCAGCAGCCTAACAGGGTTGGCCACTGAAGCTTTCTTT
J: TRBJ1-2; size: few; D: TRBD1; V: TRBV6-6; CDR3: CASSTRTGRASGYTF; DNA: TGTGCCAGCAGTACCCGGACAGGGAGGGCGAGCGGCTACACCTTC
J: TRBJ2-4; size: few; D: .; V: TRBV7-9; CDR3: CASSPLGATPIGIQYF; DNA: TGTGCCAGCAGCCCCCTCGGGGCGACTCCCATCGGCATTCAGTACTTC
J: TRBJ1-2; size: .; D: TRBD1; V: TRBV7-9; CDR3: CASSLAGGEYAYGYTF; DNA: TGTGCCAGCAGCTTGGCAGGGGGCGAATACGCCTATGGCTACACCTTC
J: TRBJ2-7; size: once; D: TRBD1; V: TRBV4-2; CDR3: CASKPTGGTYEQYF; DNA: TGTGCCAGCAAGCCGACAGGGGGGACCTACGAGCAGTACTTC